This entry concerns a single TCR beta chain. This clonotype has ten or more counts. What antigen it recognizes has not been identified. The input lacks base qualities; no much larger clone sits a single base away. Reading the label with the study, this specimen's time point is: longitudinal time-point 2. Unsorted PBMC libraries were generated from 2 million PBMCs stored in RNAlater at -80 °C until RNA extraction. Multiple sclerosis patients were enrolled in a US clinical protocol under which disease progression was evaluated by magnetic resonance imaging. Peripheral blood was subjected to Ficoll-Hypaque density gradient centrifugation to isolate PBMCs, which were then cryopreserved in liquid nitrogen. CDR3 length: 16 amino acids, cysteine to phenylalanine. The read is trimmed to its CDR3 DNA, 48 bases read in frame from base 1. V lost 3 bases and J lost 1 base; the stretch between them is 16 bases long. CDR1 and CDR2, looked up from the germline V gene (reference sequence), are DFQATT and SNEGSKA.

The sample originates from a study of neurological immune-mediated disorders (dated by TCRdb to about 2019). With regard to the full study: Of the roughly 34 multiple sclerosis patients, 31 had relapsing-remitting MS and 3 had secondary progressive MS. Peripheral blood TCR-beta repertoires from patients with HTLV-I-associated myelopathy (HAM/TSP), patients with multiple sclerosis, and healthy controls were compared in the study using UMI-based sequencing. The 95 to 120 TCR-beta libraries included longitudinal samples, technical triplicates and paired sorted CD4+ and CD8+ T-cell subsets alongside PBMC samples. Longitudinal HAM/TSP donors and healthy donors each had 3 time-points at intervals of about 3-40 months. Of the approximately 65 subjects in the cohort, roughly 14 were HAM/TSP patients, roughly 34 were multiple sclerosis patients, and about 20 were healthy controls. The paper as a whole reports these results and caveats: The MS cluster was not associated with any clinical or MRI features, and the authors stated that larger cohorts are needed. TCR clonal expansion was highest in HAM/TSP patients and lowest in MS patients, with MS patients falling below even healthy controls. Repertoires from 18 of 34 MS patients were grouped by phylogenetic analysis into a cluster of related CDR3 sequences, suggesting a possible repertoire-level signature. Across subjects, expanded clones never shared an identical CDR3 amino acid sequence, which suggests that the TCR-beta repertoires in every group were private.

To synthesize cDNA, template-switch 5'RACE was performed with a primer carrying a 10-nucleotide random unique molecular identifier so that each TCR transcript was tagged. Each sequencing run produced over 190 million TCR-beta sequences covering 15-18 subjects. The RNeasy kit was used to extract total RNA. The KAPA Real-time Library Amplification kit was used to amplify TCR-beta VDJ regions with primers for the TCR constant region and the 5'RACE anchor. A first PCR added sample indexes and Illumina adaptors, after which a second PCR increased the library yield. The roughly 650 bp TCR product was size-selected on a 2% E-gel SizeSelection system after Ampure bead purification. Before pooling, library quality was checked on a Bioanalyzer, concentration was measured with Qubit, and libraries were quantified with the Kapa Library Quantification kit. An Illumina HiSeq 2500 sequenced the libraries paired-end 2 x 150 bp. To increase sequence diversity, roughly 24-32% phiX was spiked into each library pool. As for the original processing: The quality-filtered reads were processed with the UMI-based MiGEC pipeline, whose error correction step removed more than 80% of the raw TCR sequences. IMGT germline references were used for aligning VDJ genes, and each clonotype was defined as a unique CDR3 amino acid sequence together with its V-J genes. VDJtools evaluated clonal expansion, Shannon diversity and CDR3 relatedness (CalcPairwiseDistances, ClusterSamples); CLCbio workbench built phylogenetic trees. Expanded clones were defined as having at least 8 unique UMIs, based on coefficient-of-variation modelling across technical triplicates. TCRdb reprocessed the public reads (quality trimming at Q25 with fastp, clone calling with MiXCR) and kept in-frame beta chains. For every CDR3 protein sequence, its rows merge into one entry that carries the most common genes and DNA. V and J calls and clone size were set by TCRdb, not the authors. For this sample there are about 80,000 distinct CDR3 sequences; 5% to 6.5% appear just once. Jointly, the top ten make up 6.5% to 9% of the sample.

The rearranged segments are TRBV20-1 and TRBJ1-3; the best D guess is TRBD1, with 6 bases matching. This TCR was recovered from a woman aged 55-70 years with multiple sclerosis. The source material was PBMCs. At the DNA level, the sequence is TGCAGTGCTAGGGATTTACAGGGCTTGTCTGGAAACACCATATATTTT. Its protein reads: CSARDLQGLSGNTIYF.